The rows below give T cell receptor beta chains drawn from one sample of a study of blood T cell repertoires in COVID-19. The repertoire was sequenced with immunoSEQ multiplex PCR; TCRdb's copy has only in-frame clones and lacks some. The table shows 55,000 to 70,000 clones, with 60% to 85% occurring only once. Sequencing was performed on peripheral blood. The receptors originated from a human donor in a cohort sampled during active COVID-19. Both conserved end residues are part of each CDR3. The order of the fields is D gene, V gene, J gene, clone size, CDR3 protein, CDR3 DNA. D genes are given only for firm matches. The listing skips clone size in some rows; elsewhere it reads once, few, many or a size class.

TRBD1	TRBV7-2	TRBJ2-3	.	CASSLVQGAHTQYF	TGTGCCAGCAGCTTAGTACAGGGGGCCCATACGCAGTATTTT
TRBD1	TRBV28	TRBJ1-4	few	CASRRTGGNEKLFF	TGTGCCAGCAGACGGACAGGGGGTAATGAAAAACTGTTTTTT
TRBD1	TRBV18	TRBJ2-7	.	CASSPRPGQGDEQYF	TGTGCCAGCTCACCACGGCCTGGACAGGGGGACGAGCAGTACTTC
.	TRBV12-3/TRBV12-4	TRBJ1-1	.	CASSRDMNTEAFF	TGTGCCAGCAGCCGGGACATGAACACTGAAGCTTTCTTT
.	TRBV10-3	TRBJ2-2	.	CAISARGQNTGELFF	TGTGCCATCAGCGCGAGGGGACAAAACACCGGGGAGCTGTTTTTT
TRBD2	TRBV4-3	TRBJ2-5	once	CASSPGGGTWETQYF	TGCGCCAGCAGCCCCGGGGGAGGGACGTGGGAGACCCAGTACTTC
.	TRBV28	TRBJ2-3	.	CASTKGETPDTQYF	TGTGCCAGCACCAAGGGGGAAACCCCAGATACGCAGTATTTT
TRBD1	TRBV28	TRBJ2-7	.	CASSPTKVGTGFLLEQYF	TGTGCCAGCAGTCCTACCAAAGTCGGGACAGGGTTCCTCTTGGAGCAGTACTTC
TRBD2	TRBV7-7	TRBJ2-5	.	CASSLRLAGAGGETQYF	TGTGCTAGCAGCTTAAGGCTAGCGGGAGCGGGTGGGGAGACCCAGTACTTC
.	TRBV21-1	TRBJ1-6	.	CASSIQGFWPYNSPLHF	TGTGCCAGCAGCATACAGGGATTTTGGCCTTATAATTCACCCCTCCACTTT
.	TRBV11-3	TRBJ2-3	.	CASSLESTDTQYF	TGTGCCAGCAGCTTAGAGTCAACAGATACGCAGTATTTT
TRBD2	TRBV18	TRBJ2-1	.	CASSPLAGGGNEQFF	TGTGCCAGCTCACCACTAGCGGGAGGGGGCAATGAGCAGTTCTTC
.	TRBV12-3/TRBV12-4	TRBJ2-5	.	CASSAGSASQYF	TGTGCCAGCAGTGCGGGGTCTGCGTCCCAGTACTTC
TRBD2	TRBV7-2	TRBJ2-2	once	CASSFTSGGAGELFF	TGTGCCAGCAGCTTCACTAGCGGGGGGGCCGGGGAGCTGTTTTTT
.	TRBV7-8	TRBJ1-1	.	CASSLGRRNTEAFF	TGTGCCAGCAGCTTAGGGAGGCGGAACACTGAAGCTTTCTTT
.	TRBV28	TRBJ1-5	.	CASRGGGVHQPQHF	TGTGCCAGCAGGGGAGGGGGAGTACATCAGCCCCAGCATTTT
.	TRBV27	TRBJ2-5	.	CASSSVGIQETQYF	TGTGCCAGCAGTTCTGTGGGCATCCAAGAGACCCAGTACTTC
TRBD1	TRBV3-1/TRBV3-2	TRBJ1-2	.	CASSPRTQGARYGYTF	TGTGCCAGCAGCCCCCGCACACAGGGGGCCCGCTATGGCTACACCTTC
TRBD2	TRBV7-9	TRBJ2-3	once	CASSWGGSGDTQYF	TGTGCCAGCAGCTGGGGGGGGAGTGGAGATACGCAGTATTTT
.	TRBV6-2/TRBV6-3	TRBJ1-1	.	CASSAYRETEAFF	TGTGCCAGCAGTGCCTACAGGGAAACTGAAGCTTTCTTT
TRBD2	TRBV10-1	TRBJ2-1	.	CASGLAGPQPEDEQFF	TGCGCCAGTGGACTAGCGGGACCTCAGCCGGAGGATGAGCAGTTCTTC
TRBD1	TRBV5-6	TRBJ1-6	.	CASSFGTGNPHNSPLHF	TGTGCCAGCAGCTTCGGGACAGGGAACCCACATAATTCACCCCTCCACTTT
TRBD2	TRBV28	TRBJ2-1	.	CASSVITSGHNEQFF	TGTGCCAGCAGTGTAATCACTAGCGGCCACAATGAGCAGTTCTTC
TRBD2	TRBV19	TRBJ2-7	once	CASSSRSSGSYEQYF	TGTGCCAGTAGTAGTCGGTCTAGCGGATCCTACGAGCAGTACTTC
.	TRBV6-1	TRBJ2-5	.	CASSEKGIETQYF	TGTGCCAGCAGTGAGAAGGGGATCGAGACCCAGTACTTC
.	TRBV5-1	TRBJ2-3	.	CASSLISSVSSTDTQYF	TGCGCCAGCAGCTTAATATCTAGCGTCTCAAGCACAGATACGCAGTATTTT
.	TRBV18	TRBJ1-1	.	CASSPGGGNTEAFF	TGTGCCAGCTCCCCGGGAGGGGGGAACACTGAAGCTTTCTTT
.	TRBV7-2	TRBJ1-1	.	CASSLSAGSWGGTEAFF	TGTGCCAGCAGCTTAAGCGCTGGTTCTTGGGGGGGCACTGAAGCTTTCTTT
TRBD1	TRBV5-1	TRBJ2-1	.	CASSVRGQVPYNEQFF	TGCGCCAGCAGCGTACGGGGACAGGTACCCTACAATGAGCAGTTCTTC
TRBD1	TRBV5-5	TRBJ2-2	once	CASSPGGTGGTGELFF	TGTGCCAGCAGCCCTGGGGGGACAGGTGGGACCGGGGAGCTGTTTTTT
TRBD1	TRBV6-5	TRBJ1-3	.	CASRSGTGVGNTIYF	TGTGCCAGCAGATCCGGGACAGGGGTTGGAAACACCATATATTTT
.	TRBV5-5	TRBJ1-2	.	CASSLGQEVYGYTF	TGTGCCAGCAGCTTGGGACAGGAAGTCTATGGCTACACCTTC
TRBD1	TRBV19	TRBJ2-1	.	CASSTGTGTYNEQFF	TGTGCCAGTTCGACCGGGACAGGTACCTACAATGAGCAGTTCTTC
TRBD1	TRBV24-1	TRBJ2-1	once	CATSDPGTGSINEQFF	TGTGCCACCAGTGATCCCGGGACAGGGAGCATCAATGAGCAGTTCTTC
TRBD2	TRBV7-2	TRBJ2-7	.	CASSLDSGASYEQYF	TGTGCCAGCAGCTTAGATAGCGGGGCCTCCTACGAGCAGTACTTC
TRBD2	TRBV5-1	TRBJ2-3	few	CASSLALAGAGDTQYF	TGCGCCAGCAGCTTGGCCCTAGCGGGGGCCGGAGATACGCAGTATTTT
.	TRBV4-3	TRBJ2-1	.	CASSQDGNSYNEQFF	TGCGCCAGCAGCCAAGACGGTAACTCCTACAATGAGCAGTTCTTC
.	TRBV6-4	TRBJ2-3	.	CASSVDISTDTQYF	TGTGCCAGCAGTGTCGACATTAGCACAGATACGCAGTATTTT